This T cell receptor (beta chain) originates from a study of CXCR3-negative and CXCR3-positive naive CD8 T cells. General study results and limits: CXCR3-positive naive cells carried more hydrophobic TRB CDR3s than CXCR3-negative ones. Each naive subset displayed comparably high diversity, whereas memory CD8+ cells displayed much lower diversity.

Preparation of TRB cDNA libraries relied on 5' RACE carrying UMI labels. From the 5' RACE reads, TCRdb lists one entry per CDR3 protein and no DNA. In all, the sample yields around 60,000 distinct CDR3 sequences. Germline V gene lookup returns CDR1 MDHEN and CDR2 SYDVKM. The CDR3 is 16 residues long. In regard to this clonotype: Its antigen is still unknown.

The sample was naive CXCR3+ CD8+ T cells from blood. Subset specified: CD45RO-CCR7+CD27+CD95- naive CD8+ T cells expressing CXCR3 (TNR3+). The receptor was derived from a human donor in good health. Some clones in this sample may be carry-over from other donors' samples. The rearrangement links TRBV28 to TRBJ1-5; as DNA is missing, the TRBD1 call by TCRdb cannot be tested. This CDR3 is CASSLAAGGPNQPQHF.